A single sample is the source of the 22 T cell receptor beta chains below, sequenced in a study of B cell selection in AIRE deficiency. The sorted conventional CD4 T cells were gated as CD4+CD127+. Generated by immunoSEQ multiplex PCR, the TCRdb table keeps only in-frame clones and is missing some. The sample includes tens of thousands of clones, about 96% of them seen just once. The sample taken for sequencing was conventional CD4+ T cells sorted from PBMCs. Receptors were obtained from a human donor with AIRE deficiency.

The rearrangement links TRBV5-6 to TRBJ2-2, with 10 bases fitting TRBD2. After removal of 3 bases from V and 7 bases from J, the junction contained 12 bases not matched to a gene. The CDR3 is made up of 17 amino acids. CDR1 SGHDT and CDR2 YYEEEE come from the germline V gene. CDR3 loop: CASSSPSGRARGGELFF. CDR3 nucleotide sequence: TGTGCCAGCAGCTCCCCCAGCGGGAGGGCCCGCGGCGGGGAGCTGTTTTTT.

This chain connects TRBV9 to TRBJ2-1; 8 bases agree with TRBD1. There are 17 residues in the CDR3. Germline V gene sequence: CDR1 SGDLS, CDR2 YYNGEE. V was clipped by 3 bases and J by 9 bases; unmatched bases: 17. The CDR3 spells CASSANSQDRVPGEQFF. The CDR3 DNA follows: TGTGCCAGCAGCGCTAATAGCCAGGACAGGGTCCCGGGTGAGCAGTTCTTC. Filled out from reference TRBV9 and TRBJ2-1, the complete variable domain reads DSGVTQTPKHLITATGQRVTLRCSPRSGDLSVYWYQQSLDQGLQFLIQYYNGEERAKGNILERFSAQQFPDLHSELNLSSLELGDSALYFCASSANSQDRVPGEQFFGPGTRLTVL.

This sequence joins TRBV4-3 and TRBJ2-1; D possibly corresponds to TRBD2 (5 bases). From germline, CDR1 is LGHNA and CDR2 YSLEER. This CDR3 comprises 14 residues. The germline V and J ends were trimmed by 4 bases and 5 bases, with 12 bases remaining between them. CDR3 sequence (DNA): TGCGCCAGCAGCCCTGGGAGCTTCGACAATGAGCAGTTCTTC. Its translation: CASSPGSFDNEQFF.

The chain combines TRBV28 with TRBJ2-7; 13 nucleotides line up with TRBD2. V gave up 6 bases and J gave up 5 bases; unmatched junction bases: 13. This CDR3 is 17 amino acids long. Germline V gene lookup returns CDR1 MDHEN and CDR2 SYDVKM. The CDR3 loop is CASSSLIPGLAGHEQYF. The CDR3, as DNA: TGTGCCAGCAGCTCCCTTATTCCGGGACTAGCGGGACACGAGCAGTACTTC. Full variable domain (missing parts from reference TRBV28 and TRBJ2-7): DVKVTQSSRYLVKRTGEKVFLECVQDMDHENMFWYRQDPGLGLRLIYFSYDVKMKEKGDIPEGYSVSREKKERFSLILESASTNQTSMYLCASSSLIPGLAGHEQYFGPGTRLTVT.

V and J are TRBV5-6 and TRBJ1-5, with D possibly matching TRBD1 (6 bases). This CDR3 spans 15 amino acids. CDR1 is SGHDT, CDR2 YYEEEE, per germline. Trimming removed 2 bases from V and 1 base from J, with 10 bases in between. CDR3 DNA sequence: TGTGCCAGCAGCTTAGCGGGGGCCAGCAATCAGCCCCAGCATTTT. Residues: CASSLAGASNQPQHF.

The gene calls are TRBV27 and TRBJ2-1, with TRBD1 as a possible D gene (6 bases). Germline values: CDR1 MNHEY, CDR2 SMNVEV (reference sequence). This CDR3 region has 17 residues. Trimming took 5 bases from V and 7 from J, leaving 24 bases between them. CDR3 loop: CASSTPTGIGSVNEQFF. The CDR3 DNA is TGTGCCAGCAGTACGCCTACAGGGATAGGTTCGGTAAATGAGCAGTTCTTC.

The genes are TRBV6-6 and TRBJ2-2; 7 bases line up with TRBD1. There are 14 residues in the CDR3. Per the germline V gene, CDR1 is MNHNY and CDR2 is SVGAGI (reference sequence). Trimming at V came to 6 bases and at J to 5 bases, leaving 6 bases not matched to a gene. The CDR3: CASRDDRVTGELFF. The CDR3 DNA reads as TGTGCCAGCAGGGACGACAGGGTAACCGGGGAGCTGTTTTTT.

The chain combines TRBV27 with TRBJ2-1, with D unclear. Trimming stripped 6 bases from V and 0 bases from J, with 6 bases between. Germline lookup yields CDR1 MNHEY and CDR2 SMNVEV (reference sequence). The CDR3 is 13 residues long. The CDR3 DNA reads TGTGCCAGCAGACGTAGCTCCTACAATGAGCAGTTCTTC. Its protein product is CASRRSSYNEQFF.

As DNA, the CDR3 is TGTGCCAGTAAGGGTAGCGGGAGGGCCGGAGGCGGGGAGCTGTTTTTT. Encoded protein: CASKGSGRAGGGELFF. The gene calls are TRBV19 and TRBJ2-2; 11 positions agree with TRBD2. CDR3 length: 16 amino acids. CDR1 LNHDA and CDR2 SQIVND come from the germline V gene (reference sequence). The junction had 11 bases not matched to a gene; V was cut back by 7 bases and J by 7 bases.

This clone was counted a single time. The chain couples TRBV7-9 to TRBJ2-7; D not resolved. V dropped 5 bases and J dropped 3 bases, with 5 bases sitting between them. The CDR3 extends over 11 amino acids. Germline CDR1 SEHNR, CDR2 FQNEAQ (reference sequence). In nucleotides, the CDR3 is TGTGCCAGCAGCCCGGTCTACGAGCAGTACTTC. Protein sequence: CASSPVYEQYF.

This clone has a single count. The chain carries TRBV11-3 and TRBJ2-7; maybe TRBD1 (6 bases). Trimming cost V 0 bases and J 7 bases, with 10 bases left between them. Germline V CDR1 and CDR2: SGHNT, YENEEA. The CDR3 extends over 13 amino acids. CDR3 DNA sequence: TGTGCCAGCAGCTTAGAGCCGACAGGTGAGCAGTACTTC. Its translation: CASSLEPTGEQYF.

The chain employs TRBV7-2 and TRBJ2-6, with D possibly being TRBD1 (6 bases). V lost 6 bases and J 1 base, leaving 10 bases between the germline ends. Germline CDR1 is SGHTA and CDR2 is FQGNSA. The CDR3 is made up of 15 amino acids. In DNA form, the CDR3 reads TGTGCCAGCAGATCCACAGGGTCTGGGGCCAACGTCCTGACTTTC. This codes for CASRSTGSGANVLTF.

CDR3 bases: TGTGCCAGCAGCATACAGGGGGTGGGGCAGCCCCAGCATTTT. Translated: CASSIQGVGQPQHF. The chain employs TRBV7-8 and TRBJ1-5; 8 positions agree with TRBD1. The CDR3 sequence is 14 residues long. The V gene's germline CDR1 is SGHVS and CDR2 FQNEAQ. J gave up 7 bases and V 5 bases, and 7 bases lay outside the gene matches.

J is TRBJ2-1 and V is TRBV4-3, with a possible D match to TRBD1 (6 bases). The CDR3 extends over 14 amino acids. V was pared by 0 bases and J by 8 bases, with 11 bases between. Germline CDR1 and CDR2: LGHNA and YSLEER. CDR3 sequence (DNA): TGCGCCAGCAGCCAAGAAGGGGGAGCTTATGAGCAGTTCTTC. Protein: CASSQEGGAYEQFF.

This clone was found once. The rearrangement joins TRBV11-3 to TRBJ2-5, with D tentatively TRBD2 (6 bases). V was clipped by 5 bases and J by 1 base, with 8 bases between them. Germline V gives CDR1 SGHNT, CDR2 YENEEA. This CDR3 has 13 residues. CDR3: CASSLTSQETQYF. DNA of the CDR3: TGTGCCAGCAGCCTGACTAGCCAAGAGACCCAGTACTTC.

The J gene is TRBJ2-4, the V gene TRBV7-3, with TRBD2 matching over 7 bases. The ends lost 5 bases at V and 10 bases at J; junction bases unmatched: 8. The CDR3 spans 13 residues. Germline V lookup: CDR1 SGHTA, CDR2 FQGTGA. Here the CDR3 reads CASSTRGGLIQYF. The CDR3 region has the DNA TGTGCCAGCAGCACCCGGGGAGGGCTTATTCAGTACTTC.

The rearrangement uses TRBV7-2 and TRBJ2-7; D is perhaps TRBD1 or TRBD2 (6 bases each). Germline V gene sequence: CDR1 SGHTA, CDR2 FQGNSA. This CDR3 comprises 12 residues. V gave up 4 bases and J gave up 9 bases, with 13 bases separating them. This chain's CDR3 is CASSSEGERQYF. The CDR3 DNA reads TGTGCCAGCAGCTCGGAGGGGGAGCGGCAGTACTTC.

The V and J genes are TRBV7-3 and TRBJ2-1, with D possibly matching TRBD1 (6 bases). The V gene lost 5 bases and the J gene lost 6 bases, with 17 bases spanning the gap. This CDR3 is 15 amino acids long. Per germline, CDR1 SGHTA and CDR2 FQGTGA. In nucleotides, the CDR3 is TGTGCCAGCAGCCTCACCAGGGGTTCGCCCAATGAGCAGTTCTTC. It yields the protein CASSLTRGSPNEQFF.

The chain combines TRBV7-2 with TRBJ1-4; D is ambiguous. The CDR3 is made up of 13 amino acids. Germline lookup yields CDR1 SGHTA and CDR2 FQGNSA. The V end lost 0 bases, the J end lost 7 bases, and 6 bases lay between the germline ends. CDR3 sequence reads: CASSLALSEKLFF. The CDR3 nucleotides are TGTGCCAGCAGCTTAGCGCTAAGTGAAAAACTGTTTTTT. The full variable domain, completed using reference TRBV7-2 and TRBJ1-4, is GAGVSQSPSNKVTEKGKDVELRCDPISGHTALYWYRQSLGQGLEFLIYFQGNSAPDKSGLPSDRFSAERTGGSVSTLTIQRTQQEDSAVYLCASSLALSEKLFFGSGTQLSVL.

This chain uses TRBV27 with TRBJ1-5, with 9 nucleotides matching TRBD1. Trimming removed 6 bases from V and 2 bases from J; junction bases left unmatched: 2. The CDR3 runs 14 residues. Germline loops: CDR1 MNHEY, CDR2 SMNVEV (reference sequence). CDR3 DNA: TGTGCCAGCAGCCGGACAGGGGGCAATCAGCCCCAGCATTTT. Translated, it gives CASSRTGGNQPQHF.

V is TRBV2 and J is TRBJ2-1, with D unresolved. Germline V gives CDR1 SNHLY, CDR2 FYNNEI. The CDR3 runs 15 residues. With 6 bases removed from V and 3 bases from J, the gap between germline ends came to 15 bases. CDR3 nucleotide sequence: TGTGCCAGCAGCGAGACCAGTCAGTTCTACAATGAGCAGTTCTTC. Encoded protein: CASSETSQFYNEQFF.

The V call is TRBV5-8, the J call TRBJ2-1; 16 bases line up with TRBD2. There are 19 residues in the CDR3. In germline, CDR1 is SGHTS, CDR2 YDEGEE. The V gene end was trimmed by 1 base and the J gene end by 2 bases; junction bases not matched to a gene: 6. The CDR3 region has the DNA TGTGCCAGCAGCTTGCGGGGACTAGCGGGAGGGCCGGCCTACAATGAGCAGTTCTTC. Protein sequence: CASSLRGLAGGPAYNEQFF.